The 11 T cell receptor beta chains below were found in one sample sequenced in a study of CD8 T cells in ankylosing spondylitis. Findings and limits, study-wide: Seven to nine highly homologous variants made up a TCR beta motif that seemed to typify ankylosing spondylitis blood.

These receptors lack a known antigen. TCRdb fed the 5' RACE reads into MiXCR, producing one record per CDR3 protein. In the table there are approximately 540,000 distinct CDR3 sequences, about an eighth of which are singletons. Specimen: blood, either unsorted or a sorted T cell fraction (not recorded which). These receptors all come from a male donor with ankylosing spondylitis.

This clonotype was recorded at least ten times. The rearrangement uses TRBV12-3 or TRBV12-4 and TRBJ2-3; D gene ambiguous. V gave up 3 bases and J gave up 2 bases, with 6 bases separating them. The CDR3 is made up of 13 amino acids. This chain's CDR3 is CASSLADTDTQYF. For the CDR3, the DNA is TGTGCCAGCAGTTTGGCAGACACAGATACGCAGTATTTT.

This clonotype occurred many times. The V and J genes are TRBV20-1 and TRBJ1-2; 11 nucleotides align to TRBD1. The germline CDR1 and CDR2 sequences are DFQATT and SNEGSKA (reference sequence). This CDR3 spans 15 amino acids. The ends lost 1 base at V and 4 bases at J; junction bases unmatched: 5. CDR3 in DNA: TGCAGTGCTAGAGGGGGGACAGGGGGAATCTATGGCTACACCTTC. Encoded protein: CSARGGTGGIYGYTF.

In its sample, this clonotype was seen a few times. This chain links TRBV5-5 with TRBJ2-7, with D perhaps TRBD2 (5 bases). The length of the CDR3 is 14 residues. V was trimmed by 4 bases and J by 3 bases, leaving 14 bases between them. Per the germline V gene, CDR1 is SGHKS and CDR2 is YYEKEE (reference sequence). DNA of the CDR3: TGTGCCAGCAGCCCGAGGGTAAATCTCTACGAGCAGTACTTC. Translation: CASSPRVNLYEQYF.

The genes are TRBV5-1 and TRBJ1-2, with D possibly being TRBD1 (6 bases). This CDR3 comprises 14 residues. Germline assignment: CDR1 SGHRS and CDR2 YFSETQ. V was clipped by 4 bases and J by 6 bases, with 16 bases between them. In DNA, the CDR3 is TGCGCCAGCAGCCCGACAGGCCAGCAGGATGGCTACACCTTC. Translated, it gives CASSPTGQQDGYTF.

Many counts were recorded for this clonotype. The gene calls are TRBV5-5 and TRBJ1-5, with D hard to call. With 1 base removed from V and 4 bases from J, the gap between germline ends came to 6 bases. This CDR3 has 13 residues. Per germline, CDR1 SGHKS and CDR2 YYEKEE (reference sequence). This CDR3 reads CASSLRTNQPQHF. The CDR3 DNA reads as TGTGCCAGCAGCTTGAGGACGAATCAGCCCCAGCATTTT. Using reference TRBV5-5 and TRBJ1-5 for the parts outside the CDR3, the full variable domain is DAGVTQSPTHLIKTRGQQVTLRCSPISGHKSVSWYQQVLGQGPQFIFQYYEKEERGRGNFPDRFSARQFPNYSSELNVNALLLGDSALYLCASSLRTNQPQHFGDGTRLSIL.

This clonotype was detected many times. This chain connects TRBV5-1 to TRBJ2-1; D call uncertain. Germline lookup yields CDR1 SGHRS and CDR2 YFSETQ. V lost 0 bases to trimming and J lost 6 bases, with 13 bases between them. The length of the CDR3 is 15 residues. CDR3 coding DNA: TGCGCCAGCAGCTTGGCTGGCCCCTCGGCCAATGAGCAGTTCTTC. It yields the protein CASSLAGPSANEQFF.

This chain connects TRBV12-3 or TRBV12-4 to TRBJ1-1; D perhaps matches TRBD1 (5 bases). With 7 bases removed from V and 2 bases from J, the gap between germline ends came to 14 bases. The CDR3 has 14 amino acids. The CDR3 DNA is TGTGCCAGCACCAAAGACAGACCTAACACTGAAGCTTTCTTT. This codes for CASTKDRPNTEAFF.

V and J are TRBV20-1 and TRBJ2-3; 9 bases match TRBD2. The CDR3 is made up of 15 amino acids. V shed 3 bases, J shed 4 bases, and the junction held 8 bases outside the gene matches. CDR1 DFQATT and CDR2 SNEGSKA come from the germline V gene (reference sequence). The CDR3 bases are TGCAGTGCTAGGTCCCGGGCGGGAGGGCCAGATACGCAGTATTTT. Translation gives CSARSRAGGPDTQYF.

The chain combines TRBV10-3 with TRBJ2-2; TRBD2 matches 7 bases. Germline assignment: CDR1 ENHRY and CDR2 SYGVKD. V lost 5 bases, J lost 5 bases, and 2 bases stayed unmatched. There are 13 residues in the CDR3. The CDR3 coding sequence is TGTGCCATCAGTCGGGGGGTGACCGGGGAGCTGTTTTTT. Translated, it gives CAISRGVTGELFF.

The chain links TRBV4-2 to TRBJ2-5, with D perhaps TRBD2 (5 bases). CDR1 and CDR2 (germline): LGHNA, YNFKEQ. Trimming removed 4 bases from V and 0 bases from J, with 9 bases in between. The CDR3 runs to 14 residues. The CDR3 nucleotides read TGTGCCAGCAGCCCTATAGCGCACCAAGAGACCCAGTACTTC. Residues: CASSPIAHQETQYF.

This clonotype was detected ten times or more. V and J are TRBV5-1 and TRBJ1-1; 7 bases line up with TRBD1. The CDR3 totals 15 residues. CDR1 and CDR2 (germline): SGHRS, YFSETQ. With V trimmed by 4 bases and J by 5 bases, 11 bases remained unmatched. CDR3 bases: TGCGCCAGCAGCCCGGCCAAAGCAGGGGGAACTGAAGCTTTCTTT. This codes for CASSPAKAGGTEAFF. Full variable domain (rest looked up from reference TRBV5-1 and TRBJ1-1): KAGVTQTPRYLIKTRGQQVTLSCSPISGHRSVSWYQQTPGQGLQFLFEYFSETQRNKGNFPGRFSGRQFSNSRSEMNVSTLELGDSALYLCASSPAKAGGTEAFFGQGTRLTVV.